One and the same sample provided the 25 T cell receptor beta chains below, sequenced in a study of vaccination effects on CD4 cells after COVID-19. These receptors' targets are unknown. Sequencing was performed with immunoSEQ multiplex PCR; in TCRdb, only in-frame clones are kept and a portion is missing. The sample lists around 65,000 clones; about 80% were seen once. Within the ViraFEST assay, antigen-specific CD4+ T cells underwent expansion with viral peptide pools prior to sequencing. CD4+ T cells were isolated after around ten days of culture. It was two doses of either the BNT162b2 or mRNA-1273 vaccine that participants received. The sample was CD4+ T cells from PBMCs cultured with HCoV-229E spike peptides, taken after COVID-19 vaccination. The receptors originated from a human donor who received a COVID-19 vaccine.

The chain combines TRBV7-2 with TRBJ2-6, with D perhaps given as TRBD1 or TRBD2 (5 bases each). Germline CDR1 is SGHTA and CDR2 is FQGNSA. The CDR3 consists of 16 residues. V dropped 0 bases and J dropped 4 bases, with 10 bases sitting between them. CDR3 in amino acids: CASSLARGPGANVLTF. CDR3 DNA: TGTGCCAGCAGCTTAGCAAGGGGACCCGGGGCCAACGTCCTGACTTTC.

The chain uses TRBV6-5 and TRBJ1-1; 7 bases align to TRBD1. J was trimmed by 5 bases and V by 6 bases; bases with no gene match: 9. The CDR3 sequence is 14 residues long. Germline V gene lookup returns CDR1 MNHEY and CDR2 SVGAGI. CDR3 sequence reads: CASRPTGKVTEAFF. CDR3 coding DNA: TGTGCCAGCAGGCCGACAGGGAAAGTAACTGAAGCTTTCTTT.

The V and J genes are TRBV6-5 and TRBJ1-5, with D perhaps TRBD1 (6 bases). Germline assignment: CDR1 MNHEY and CDR2 SVGAGI. Trimming cost V 6 bases and J 6 bases, with 9 bases left between them. This CDR3 region has 12 residues. CDR3 in amino acids: CASRTGSQPQHF. The DNA of the CDR3 is TGTGCCAGCAGAACAGGGAGTCAGCCCCAGCATTTT.

V and J are TRBV14 and TRBJ1-1; D not certain. Germline V gene data show CDR1 as SGHDN and CDR2 as FVKESK. V was shortened by 6 bases and J by 5 bases, with 10 bases between the two germline ends. This CDR3 comprises 12 residues. CDR3 DNA: TGTGCCAGCAGGGGCATCGGGACTGAAGCTTTCTTT. It translates to CASRGIGTEAFF.

This clone has just a few counts. The chain carries TRBV4-1 and TRBJ1-1; maybe TRBD1 (5 bases). The length of the CDR3 is 14 residues. Germline CDR1 reads MGHRA; CDR2 reads YSYEKL. The V and J ends lost 5 bases and 3 bases respectively, with 13 bases between them. The CDR3 region has the DNA TGCGCCAGCAGCTCGGGGGGGACGCACACTGAAGCTTTCTTT. This sequence encodes CASSSGGTHTEAFF.

The chain combines TRBV3-1 (or the pseudogene TRBV3-2) with TRBJ1-4, with TRBD1 as a possible D gene (5 bases). The CDR3 spans 15 residues. Germline loops: CDR1 LGHDT, CDR2 YNNKEL (reference sequence). Trimming took 0 bases from V and 8 from J, leaving 13 bases between them. In DNA form, the CDR3 reads TGTGCCAGCAGCCAAGATCTCGGGTACAGGGAAAAACTGTTTTTT. Protein product: CASSQDLGYREKLFF.

This chain links TRBV12-3 or TRBV12-4 with TRBJ2-4, with D uncertain. Trimming stripped 6 bases from V and 8 bases from J, with 14 bases between. This CDR3 has 13 amino acids. The CDR3 spells CASRSSDRDIQYF. CDR3 DNA sequence: TGTGCCAGCAGGTCCTCCGACCGGGACATTCAGTACTTC.

This chain's CDR3 is CASSAAGIYNEQFF. CDR3 DNA: TGTGCCAGCAGCGCCGCAGGAATCTACAATGAGCAGTTCTTC. The chain links TRBV7-3 to TRBJ2-1; unclear D gene. The CDR3 spans 14 residues. V lost 5 bases to trimming and J lost 3 bases, with 11 bases between them. Germline assignment: CDR1 SGHTA and CDR2 FQGTGA.

J is TRBJ2-1 and V is TRBV5-1; 12 bases map to TRBD2. The length of the CDR3 is 17 residues. Trimming took 3 bases from V and 0 from J; bases not matched to a gene: 4. CDR1 is SGHRS, CDR2 YFSETQ, per germline. The CDR3 DNA follows: TGCGCCAGCAGCTCATGGACTAGCGGGGACTCCTACAATGAGCAGTTCTTC. Its translation: CASSSWTSGDSYNEQFF.

The CDR3 sequence is CASSQERVSETQYF. CDR3 DNA sequence: TGCGCCAGCAGCCAAGAACGGGTTAGCGAGACCCAGTACTTC. V is TRBV4-3 and J is TRBJ2-5; D is undetermined. CDR3 length: 14 residues. Germline loops: CDR1 LGHNA, CDR2 YSLEER. V lost 0 bases, J lost 5 bases, and 10 bases lay in between.

This chain uses TRBV10-3 with TRBJ1-2; weak D call: TRBD1 (6 bases). The germline V gene encodes CDR1 ENHRY and CDR2 SYGVKD. This CDR3 has 14 residues. Trimming pared 3 bases from V and 8 bases from J, leaving 16 bases between. This CDR3 reads CAISEMMGGRGYTF. The CDR3 DNA reads TGTGCCATCAGTGAAATGATGGGGGGCCGAGGCTACACCTTC.

The V gene is TRBV19, the J gene TRBJ2-3; 11 nucleotides agree with TRBD2. The germline V gene has CDR1 LNHDA and CDR2 SQIVND (reference sequence). Trimming removed 4 bases from V and 7 bases from J; junction bases left unmatched: 7. The CDR3 covers 15 residues. CDR3: CASSTGTSGGYTQYF. The CDR3 DNA is TGTGCCAGTAGTACCGGGACTAGCGGTGGATATACGCAGTATTTT. The whole variable domain, remainder taken from reference TRBV19 and TRBJ2-3, is DGGITQSPKYLFRKEGQNVTLSCEQNLNHDAMYWYRQDPGQGLRLIYYSQIVNDFQKGDIAEGYSVSREKKESFPLTVTSAQKNPTAFYLCASSTGTSGGYTQYFGPGTRLTVL.

The chain has TRBV5-6 and TRBJ1-2; 8 nucleotides align to TRBD1. This CDR3 spans 15 amino acids. Germline assignment: CDR1 SGHDT and CDR2 YYEEEE. With 3 bases clipped from V and 6 bases from J, the junction kept 10 bases outside the gene matches. CDR3 bases: TGTGCCAGCAGCTCGACCAGGGGGCCCTCGGATGGCTACACCTTC. It encodes CASSSTRGPSDGYTF.

The V and J genes are TRBV19 and TRBJ1-6; tentatively, D is TRBD1 (6 bases). This CDR3 is built from 16 residues. Germline V CDR1 and CDR2: LNHDA, SQIVND (reference sequence). V gave up 9 bases and J gave up 1 base, with 16 bases separating them. CDR3 DNA sequence: TGTGCCAGCGCCCGTGGGGGGGCTTCCTATAATTCACCCCTCCACTTT. This sequence encodes CASARGGASYNSPLHF.

The genes are TRBV10-3 and TRBJ2-1, with D possibly TRBD1 on 7 matching bases. Trimming cost V 6 bases and J 5 bases, with 14 bases left between them. The CDR3 is 14 amino acids. From germline, CDR1 is ENHRY and CDR2 SYGVKD. The CDR3 DNA sequence: TGTGCCATCAGCGCGGGGACAGTTAACAATGAGCAGTTCTTC. This sequence encodes CAISAGTVNNEQFF.

This clone was seen just once. J is TRBJ2-3 and V is TRBV9, with D possibly matching TRBD1 (6 bases). In germline, CDR1 is SGDLS, CDR2 YYNGEE. The CDR3 is 16 amino acids. Trimming took 4 bases from V and 0 from J, leaving 15 bases between them. CDR3: CASSPRAGASTDTQYF. The DNA of the CDR3 is TGTGCCAGCAGCCCCCGAGCAGGGGCTAGCACAGATACGCAGTATTTT.

The gene calls are TRBV6-6 and TRBJ2-2, with 8 bases lining up with TRBD1. V lost 4 bases, J lost 7 bases, and 8 bases stayed unmatched. The CDR3 sequence is 15 residues long. Germline-derived CDR1 and CDR2 are MNHNY and SVGAGI (reference sequence). The chain's CDR3 is CASSSPQGAGGELFF. CDR3 nucleotides: TGTGCCAGCAGTTCCCCTCAGGGGGCTGGCGGGGAGCTGTTTTTT.

This chain links TRBV28 with TRBJ1-1, with D possibly matching TRBD1 (5 bases). Trimming shortened V by 11 bases and J by 1 base, and 14 bases separated the two germline ends. The V gene's germline CDR1 is MDHEN and CDR2 SYDVKM. The CDR3 is 13 residues long. CDR3 region: CAVGEGTNTEAFF. CDR3 DNA sequence: TGTGCCGTAGGGGAAGGGACGAACACTGAAGCTTTCTTT.

The rearrangement links TRBV4-3 to TRBJ1-1; D unresolved. The V gene lost 1 base and the J gene lost 1 base, with 4 bases spanning the gap. This CDR3 has 13 residues. The germline CDR1 and CDR2 sequences are LGHNA and YSLEER. The CDR3, as DNA: TGCGCCAGCAGCCAAGGCGAGAACACTGAAGCTTTCTTT. Translation gives CASSQGENTEAFF.

The rearrangement joins TRBV14 to TRBJ2-3; the match to TRBD1 covers 7 bases. The CDR3 has 15 residues. The junction had 8 bases not matched to a gene; V was cut back by 4 bases and J by 4 bases. CDR1 and CDR2 (germline): SGHDN, FVKESK. The CDR3: CASSPEETGPDTQYF. In nucleotides, the CDR3 is TGTGCCAGCAGCCCCGAGGAGACAGGGCCAGATACGCAGTATTTT.

This chain links TRBV11-2 with TRBJ2-3, with D maybe TRBD1 (7 bases). Between the trimmed V and J ends, which lost 0 bases and 5 bases, there was a span of 12 bases. Germline CDR1 SGHAT, CDR2 FQNNGV. The length of the CDR3 is 15 residues. CDR3: CASSLEGQGGDTQYF. DNA of the CDR3: TGTGCCAGCAGCTTAGAGGGTCAGGGGGGAGATACGCAGTATTTT.

The chain has TRBV19 and TRBJ2-7, with no clear D. From germline, CDR1 is LNHDA and CDR2 SQIVND (reference sequence). This CDR3 comprises 15 residues. The V end was cut by 3 bases, the J end by 2 bases, with 14 bases between. The CDR3 DNA follows: TGTGCCAGTAGTATCGCGGTAGGTAGTGCCTACGAGCAGTACGTC. Encoded protein: CASSIAVGSAYEQYV.

The chain recombines TRBV5-1 with TRBJ2-1; the match to TRBD2 covers 10 bases. The ends lost 0 bases at V and 10 bases at J; junction bases unmatched: 7. The CDR3 consists of 15 residues. CDR1 is SGHRS and CDR2 is YFSETQ in the germline V gene. The CDR3 region has the DNA TGCGCCAGCAGCTTGGCCAGCGGGGGGGCCGGGGAGCAGTTCTTC. Its translation: CASSLASGGAGEQFF.

The J gene is TRBJ1-5, the V gene TRBV5-1, with unresolved D. The CDR3 extends over 14 amino acids. The V gene's germline CDR1 is SGHRS and CDR2 YFSETQ. V was shortened by 0 bases and J by 3 bases, with 7 bases between the two germline ends. The chain's CDR3 is CASSLEGNNQPQHF. The CDR3 nucleotides read TGCGCCAGCAGCTTGGAGGGCAACAATCAGCCCCAGCATTTT.

This clone was found a few times. At one end, the junction sequence differs from germline, possibly due to a read error. The chain carries TRBV14 and TRBJ1-6, with 8 bases aligning to TRBD1. Per germline, CDR1 SGHDN and CDR2 FVKESK. The CDR3 spans 14 residues. The CDR3 loop is CASSKDRGSSPLHF. The CDR3 nucleotides are TGTGCCAGCAGCAAAGACAGGGGTTCCTCACCCCTCCACTTT.